The sequence of this T cell receptor beta chain was determined in a study of T-cell reconstitution after alpha-beta-depleted transplantation in children. CDR3 size: 13 residues. Looked up from germline, CDR1 is GTSNPN and CDR2 is SVGIG (reference sequence). Trimming shortened V by 3 bases and J by 2 bases, and 11 bases separated the two germline ends. Construction of the TCRbeta library involved unique molecular identifiers. In TCRdb, the PCR reads were re-called with MiXCR into one record per CDR3 protein. The sample records approximately 400,000 distinct CDR3 sequences, around 9.9% being singletons.

V and J are TRBV30 and TRBJ2-7; D might be TRBD1 (6 bases). The TCR was taken from a human donor who donated a stem cell graft to a child with acute myeloid leukemia. The material sequenced was PBMCs from the stem cell graft donor, taken from the stem cell graft. The CDR3 is CAWSLQGTYEQYF. CDR3 DNA: TGTGCCTGGAGCCTACAGGGAACCTACGAGCAGTACTTC.